This T cell receptor (beta chain) was observed in a study of regulatory T cells in long-lasting Graves disease. Turning to this clonotype: Its antigen is unknown.

The study, taken as a whole, reports: Persistent disease was characterized by preferential usage of TRBV28, TRBJ1-2 and TRBJ2-5.

Germline CDR1 and CDR2: SEHNR and FQNEAQ (reference sequence). Deletions cut 5 bases from V and 1 base from J, with 17 bases between. This CDR3 region has 16 residues. The time point denotes: newly diagnosed GD, antithyroid drugs for less than 3 months. Preparation of the TCR library used RNA extracted from PBMCs. Both iRepertoire HTBI primers and Arm-PCR of CDR3 regions were used to build the TCR beta libraries. TCRdb processed the multiplex PCR reads anew with MiXCR; each CDR3 protein has one entry. The sample has roughly 380,000 distinct CDR3 sequences, about 14% seen once. The V gene is TRBV7-9, the J gene TRBJ1-1; a possible D gene is TRBD1 (5 bases). The material sequenced was peripheral blood mononuclear cells (PBMCs), taken at new diagnosis, from a patient treated with antithyroid drugs. This clonotype was obtained from a female donor with Graves disease. The CDR3 here is CASSPSPRQRNTEAFF. For the CDR3, the DNA is TGTGCCAGCAGCCCCTCCCCGAGACAGAGGAACACTGAAGCTTTCTTT.